This is a list of T cell receptor beta chains from one sample in a study of graft-versus-host responses after intestinal transplantation. The repertoire was sequenced with immunoSEQ multiplex PCR; TCRdb's copy has only in-frame clones and lacks some. The sample has tens of thousands of clones, 85% to 95% seen once. Which antigens these TCRs recognize remains unknown. The sequences come from unstimulated CD8+ T cells sorted from spleen or lymph node cells, collected before transplant. All receptors derive from a human donor who was the organ donor for an intestinal transplant. CDR3s include the opening cysteine and the closing phenylalanine or tryptophan.

cdr3_aa	v_call	j_call
CASSLPPHLNGYTF	TRBV7-9	TRBJ1-2
CASSVGGTGYEQYF	TRBV9	TRBJ2-7
CASSLPRGHYNEQFF	TRBV7-6	TRBJ2-1
CASGQGGGDFYNSPLHF	TRBV4-2	TRBJ1-6
CASSLWTESYEQYF	TRBV28	TRBJ2-7
CASSSPRTDTQYF	TRBV7-9	TRBJ2-3
CASSLAYTDTQYF	TRBV11-1	TRBJ2-3
CASSLIQGVDYGYTF	TRBV7-9	TRBJ1-2
CASSGTGTGSGEQYF	TRBV5-4	TRBJ2-7
CASSGIWETQYF	TRBV11-2	TRBJ2-5
CAAGNIYNEQFF	TRBV19	TRBJ2-1
CASSPDGGAAAFF	TRBV5-1	TRBJ1-1
CASSLYGSRLETQYF	TRBV5-5	TRBJ2-5
CASGSRDRGTYEQYF	TRBV11-3	TRBJ2-7
CAISAGQGTPNYGYTF	TRBV10-3	TRBJ1-2
CASSRYPPRGGAGPQHF	TRBV4-1	TRBJ1-5
CASSLVSGNEQFF	TRBV11-2	TRBJ2-1
CASSLNGRRDEQYF	TRBV7-3	TRBJ2-7
CASSPIRDRGPYEQYF	TRBV7-2	TRBJ2-7
CASSTLPQEVTGNTIYF	TRBV5-1	TRBJ1-3
CASSPKEGGNQPQHF	TRBV25-1	TRBJ1-5
CASTYRGGATEAFF	TRBV28	TRBJ1-1
CASSVYPGLAGANTGELFF	TRBV9	TRBJ2-2
CAWSWSPTYEQYF	TRBV30	TRBJ2-7
CASSLTFSGANVLTF	TRBV6-5	TRBJ2-6
CASSQDFPRGHGQPQHF	TRBV4-3	TRBJ1-5
CAWSVSSGATIYF	TRBV30	TRBJ1-3
CASSSPGGTDTQYF	TRBV27	TRBJ2-3
CASSHTYTGEQFF	TRBV4-1	TRBJ2-1
CASSLGFRGGTGELFF	TRBV11-3	TRBJ2-2
CASSRIRGLAGERQETQYF	TRBV4-2	TRBJ2-5
CASSSRTGNSYEQYF	TRBV28	TRBJ2-7
CASSPSRSPEAYEQYF	TRBV4-3	TRBJ2-7
CAIDSGKSHEQFF	TRBV10-3	TRBJ2-1
CATSRPPGLGETIYEQYF	TRBV15	TRBJ2-7
CASSIPAGGAATF	TRBV28	TRBJ1-2
CASSLVVGGNTGELFF	TRBV7-6	TRBJ2-2
CASSYGTGLGANVLTF	TRBV5-6	TRBJ2-6
CASSTSGGSYNEQFF	TRBV19	TRBJ2-1
CASSRQRGIQYF	TRBV18	TRBJ2-4
CASSLPSGVPYNEQFF	TRBV5-1	TRBJ2-1
CASSSGLNYEQYF	TRBV5-1	TRBJ2-7
CSVVGQGNEKLFF	TRBV29-1	TRBJ1-4
CASSLALAGGPRDWNEQFF	TRBV7-8	TRBJ2-1
CASSLGWYRRSNEKLFF	TRBV7-8	TRBJ1-4
CASSDPAGALSSPLHF	TRBV27	TRBJ1-6